This record looks at one T cell receptor beta chain sequence and its context. The data were obtained in a study of shared clonotypes between healthy human individuals. Sequenced by immunoSEQ multiplex PCR; TCRdb stores in-frame clones only, minus some. The sample lists about 490,000 clones; over 70% were seen once. The sequencing input was PBMCs. This receptor was taken from a woman aged 40 to 50 in good health. Some clones in this sample may be carry-over from other donors' samples.

CDR3 loop: CSVAGEHEAYEQYF. As DNA, the CDR3 is TGCAGCGTTGCAGGGGAACATGAAGCCTACGAGCAGTACTTC. V and J are TRBV29-1 and TRBJ2-7; the D gene is possibly TRBD1 (6 bases). Germline V gives CDR1 SQVTM, CDR2 ANQGSEA. V lost 4 bases and J 2 bases, leaving 15 bases between the germline ends. The CDR3 extends over 14 amino acids.